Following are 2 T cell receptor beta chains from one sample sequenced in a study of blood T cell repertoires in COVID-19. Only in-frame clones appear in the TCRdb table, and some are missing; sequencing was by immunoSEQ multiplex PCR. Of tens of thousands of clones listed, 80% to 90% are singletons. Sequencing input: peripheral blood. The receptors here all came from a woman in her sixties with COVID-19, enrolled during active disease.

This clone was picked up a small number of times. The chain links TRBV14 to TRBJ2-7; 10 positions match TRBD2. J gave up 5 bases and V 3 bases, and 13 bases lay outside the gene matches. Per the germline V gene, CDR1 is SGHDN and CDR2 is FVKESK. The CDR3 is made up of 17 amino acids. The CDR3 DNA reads TGTGCCAGCAGCCACAACCCGCCACTAGCGGGAAGGGACGAGCAGTACTTC. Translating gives CASSHNPPLAGRDEQYF.

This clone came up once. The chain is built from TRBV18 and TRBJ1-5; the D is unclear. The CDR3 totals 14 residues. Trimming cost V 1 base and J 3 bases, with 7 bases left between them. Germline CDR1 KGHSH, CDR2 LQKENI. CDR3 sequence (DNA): TGTGCCAGCTCACCACAACAGCACAATCAGCCCCAGCATTTT. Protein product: CASSPQQHNQPQHF.